The 8 T cell receptor beta chains listed next were all sequenced from one sample in a study of cytomegalovirus exposure and HLA in healthy donors. Assay: immunoSEQ multiplex PCR; the TCRdb copy retains only in-frame clones and omits some. The sample records around 93,000 clones, 85% being singletons. Sample: PBMCs. These receptors came from a man between 18 and 29 years old in good health and CMV-seropositive.

V and J are TRBV6-1 and TRBJ2-6; D may be TRBD1 or TRBD2 (6 bases each). The CDR3 consists of 15 residues. The V and J ends lost 7 bases and 1 base respectively, with 11 bases between them. Per germline, CDR1 MNHNS and CDR2 SASEGT. The CDR3 sequence is CASTEGGSGANVLTF. As DNA, the CDR3 is TGTGCCAGCACTGAGGGGGGATCTGGGGCCAACGTCCTGACTTTC.

The CDR3 region is CASSWGLAGGGTSDTQYF. For the CDR3, the DNA is TGTGCCAGCAGCTGGGGGCTAGCGGGAGGAGGGACATCAGATACGCAGTATTTT. The V call is TRBV5-6, the J call TRBJ2-3; 11 bases line up with TRBD2. Germline V CDR1 and CDR2: SGHDT, YYEEEE. The junction had 13 bases not matched to a gene; V was cut back by 3 bases and J by 4 bases. The CDR3 runs to 18 residues. Drawing the rest from reference TRBV5-6 and TRBJ2-3, the complete variable domain is DAGVTQSPTHLIKTRGQQVTLRCSPKSGHDTVSWYQQALGQGPQFIFQYYEEEERQRGNFPDRFSGHQFPNYSSELNVNALLLGDSALYLCASSWGLAGGGTSDTQYFGPGTRLTVL.

The chain couples TRBV5-4 to TRBJ2-2; TRBD1 might be the D (5 bases). CDR3 length: 13 residues. CDR1 and CDR2 from the germline V gene are SGHNT and YYREEE (reference sequence). V lost 4 bases and J 7 bases, leaving 11 bases between the germline ends. This CDR3 reads CASSPSQGGELFF. The CDR3 nucleotides are TGTGCCAGCAGCCCTTCTCAGGGCGGGGAGCTGTTTTTT.

The chain employs TRBV6-6 and TRBJ1-5; perhaps TRBD1 as D (6 bases). The CDR3 has 14 residues. Trimming took off 5 bases at V and 9 bases at J, with 17 bases between the two ends. The V gene's germline CDR1 is MNHNY and CDR2 SVGAGI (reference sequence). The CDR3 loop is CASSRQAQTWPQHF. The CDR3 DNA reads TGTGCCAGCAGTCGACAGGCCCAAACTTGGCCCCAGCATTTT.

CDR3 coding DNA: TGTGCCAGCAGAGACAGGGGGCTAGCTAATGAAAAACTGTTTTTT. Its protein product is CASRDRGLANEKLFF. The chain links TRBV28 to TRBJ1-4; 10 bases are a match to TRBD1. This CDR3 has 15 residues. CDR1 is MDHEN, CDR2 SYDVKM, per germline. The J segment lost 3 bases and the V segment lost 6 bases, leaving 4 bases of the junction unmatched.

This chain uses TRBV6-5 with TRBJ1-4, with 9 bases fitting TRBD1. After removal of 8 bases from V and 5 bases from J, the junction contained 0 bases not matched to a gene. The CDR3 is made up of 12 amino acids. Germline CDR1 MNHEY, CDR2 SVGAGI. The CDR3, as DNA: TGTGCCAGCGGACAGGGGAATGAAAAACTGTTTTTT. The encoded protein is CASGQGNEKLFF.

V and J are TRBV28 and TRBJ2-1; 7 nucleotides align to TRBD2. Germline lookup yields CDR1 MDHEN and CDR2 SYDVKM. The ends lost 7 bases at V and 7 bases at J; junction bases unmatched: 7. This CDR3 spans 13 amino acids. The CDR3, as DNA: TGTGCCAGCAACCAGGGAGGGTGGAATGAGCAGTTCTTC. Its protein product is CASNQGGWNEQFF.

The chain links TRBV5-1 to TRBJ2-1, with 13 nucleotides matching TRBD2. Trimming cost V 0 bases and J 9 bases; bases outside gene matches: 3. The CDR3 totals 15 residues. Germline loops: CDR1 SGHRS, CDR2 YFSETQ. The CDR3 nucleotides read TGCGCCAGCAGCTTGGGACTAGCGGGAGGAGGTGAGCAGTTCTTC. This translates into CASSLGLAGGGEQFF.